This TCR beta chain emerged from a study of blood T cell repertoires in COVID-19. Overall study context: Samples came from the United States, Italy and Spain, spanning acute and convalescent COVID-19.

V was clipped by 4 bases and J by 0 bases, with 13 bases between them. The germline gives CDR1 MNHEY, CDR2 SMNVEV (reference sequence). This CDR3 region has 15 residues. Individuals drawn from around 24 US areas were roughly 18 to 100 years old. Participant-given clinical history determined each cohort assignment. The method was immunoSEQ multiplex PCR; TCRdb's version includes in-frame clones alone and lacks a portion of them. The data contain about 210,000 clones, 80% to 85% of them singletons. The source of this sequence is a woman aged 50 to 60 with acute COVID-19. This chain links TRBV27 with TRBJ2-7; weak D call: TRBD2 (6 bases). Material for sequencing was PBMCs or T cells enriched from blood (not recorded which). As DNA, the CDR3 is TGTGCCAGCAGTTCAAGACTAGGACCCTCCTACGAGCAGTACTTC. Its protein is CASSSRLGPSYEQYF.